This T cell receptor (beta chain) was profiled in a study of cytomegalovirus exposure and HLA in healthy donors. Points on this clone: What it binds is unknown.

CDR1 MNHNS and CDR2 SASEGT come from the germline V gene. Trimming took 4 bases from V and 3 from J, leaving 7 bases between them. The CDR3 loop spans 12 amino acids. Findings and limits, study-wide: Follow-up analysis found HLA locus-dependent TCR association rates, highest for DRB1 and lowest for HLA-C. TCR beta sequences reportedly predicted most subjects' HLA-A and HLA-B alleles accurately.

The PCR contained 60 Vbeta and 13 Jbeta primers. TCRdb keeps only in-frame clones here, not all; method: immunoSEQ multiplex PCR. The sample gives some 100,000 clones, 70% to 85% of which show up once; 1.2% is in the top ten. Sequences were obtained from PBMCs. This chain joins TRBV6-1 and TRBJ2-7; D remains ambiguous. This TCR was sampled from a woman aged 18-30 years in good health and CMV-seronegative. The CDR3: CASSAQHYEQYF. The CDR3 DNA sequence: TGTGCCAGCAGTGCACAGCACTACGAGCAGTACTTC.